These 28 T cell receptor beta chains came from one sample sequenced in a study of blood T cell repertoires in COVID-19. Some clones are missing from TCRdb's copy, which holds only in-frame ones; the method was immunoSEQ multiplex PCR. The profile shows more than 100,000 clones, approximately 88% of them singletons. The sample taken for sequencing was peripheral blood. The receptors were gathered from a man aged 60 to 75 with acute or convalescent COVID-19.

This chain connects TRBV6-1 to TRBJ1-1; TRBD1 might be the D (5 bases). The CDR3 is 14 residues long. Germline CDR1 MNHNS, CDR2 SASEGT. The V gene lost 0 bases and the J gene lost 3 bases, with 8 bases spanning the gap. The CDR3 reads CASSEAGGYTEAFF. The CDR3 region has the DNA TGTGCCAGCAGTGAAGCGGGGGGGTACACTGAAGCTTTCTTT.

This clone was recorded once. Mismatch with germline at one junction end may stem from a read error. This sequence joins TRBV30 and TRBJ2-5; TRBD1 agrees at 10 bases. This CDR3 has 15 amino acids. The germline gives CDR1 GTSNPN, CDR2 SVGIG (reference sequence). The CDR3 loop is CAWSEGTGDQGTQYF. The CDR3 DNA follows: TGTGCCTGGAGTGAGGGGACAGGGGATCAAGGGACCCAGTACTTC.

This chain uses TRBV2 with TRBJ1-2; the D is unclear. The CDR3 contains 14 residues. The germline V gene has CDR1 SNHLY and CDR2 FYNNEI. Trimming left V 2 bases short and J 4 bases short, with 11 bases between. The CDR3 coding sequence is TGTGCCAGCAGTGAAATGAGGGAAGTCTATGGCTACACCTTC. It translates to CASSEMREVYGYTF.

This clone was recorded a few times. This rearrangement joins TRBV5-1 to TRBJ2-1; possibly TRBD2 for D (6 bases). Germline V gene sequence: CDR1 SGHRS, CDR2 YFSETQ. Between the trimmed V and J ends, which lost 3 bases and 10 bases, there was a span of 14 bases. This CDR3 spans 13 amino acids. The CDR3 reads CASSSWWRGEQFF. CDR3 nucleotides: TGCGCCAGCAGCTCCTGGTGGCGGGGCGAGCAGTTCTTC. Combining the CDR3 with reference TRBV5-1 and TRBJ2-1 gives the whole variable domain KAGVTQTPRYLIKTRGQQVTLSCSPISGHRSVSWYQQTPGQGLQFLFEYFSETQRNKGNFPGRFSGRQFSNSRSEMNVSTLELGDSALYLCASSSWWRGEQFFGPGTRLTVL.

The chain links TRBV5-1 to TRBJ1-2; TRBD1 matches 7 bases. Losses at the gene ends were 2 bases for V and 6 bases for J; bases not matched to a gene: 4. CDR1 and CDR2 (germline): SGHRS, YFSETQ. This CDR3 contains 13 residues. The CDR3 bases are TGCGCCAGCAGCTTCGAGGGGGCGCATGGCTACACCTTC. Residues: CASSFEGAHGYTF.

Concerning this clone itself: Other DNA sequences in the same sample also yield this CDR3. The chain uses TRBV27 and TRBJ2-1; D is possibly TRBD2 (5 bases). This CDR3 comprises 12 residues. Per the germline V gene, CDR1 is MNHEY and CDR2 is SMNVEV (reference sequence). V lost 3 bases and J 6 bases, leaving 6 bases between the germline ends. This CDR3 is CASSFRGNEQFF. CDR3 DNA: TGTGCCAGCAGTTTCCGGGGCAATGAGCAGTTCTTC.

V gene TRBV2 combines with J gene TRBJ2-7; D is perhaps TRBD2 (5 bases). V lost 6 bases to trimming and J lost 7 bases, with 13 bases between them. Germline CDR1 and CDR2: SNHLY and FYNNEI. The CDR3 length is 12 residues. CDR3: CASSDPPGEQYF. CDR3 bases: TGTGCCAGCAGCGATCCCCCGGGGGAGCAGTACTTC.

This chain links TRBV28 with TRBJ1-1; D remains ambiguous. The CDR3 has 15 residues. Germline CDR1 and CDR2: MDHEN and SYDVKM. The V end lost 3 bases, the J end lost 4 bases, and 15 bases lay between the germline ends. This CDR3 reads CASSFGPERGTEAFF. In DNA form, the CDR3 reads TGTGCCAGCAGTTTTGGTCCAGAGCGGGGCACTGAAGCTTTCTTT.

V and J are TRBV28 and TRBJ1-2; 8 bases are shared with TRBD1. V gave up 10 bases and J gave up 7 bases; unmatched junction bases: 14. CDR3 size: 14 residues. Germline V gives CDR1 MDHEN, CDR2 SYDVKM. CDR3 residues: CAIHYKDRVGGYTF. The CDR3 DNA reads as TGTGCCATACACTACAAGGACAGGGTGGGTGGCTACACCTTC.

The CDR3 bases are TGTGCCACCAGTGACCCTGGGACAGGACGAGCGGATGGGCCCCAGCATTTT. As protein: CATSDPGTGRADGPQHF. The rearrangement uses TRBV24-1 and TRBJ1-5; TRBD1 matches at 8 bases. Germline V gene data show CDR1 as KGHDR and CDR2 as SFDVKD. After removal of 4 bases from V and 9 bases from J, the junction contained 16 bases not matched to a gene. The CDR3 is 17 amino acids.

The V and J genes are TRBV3-1 (or the pseudogene TRBV3-2) and TRBJ1-3; D is perhaps TRBD1 (6 bases). Trimming stripped 1 base from V and 0 bases from J, with 7 bases between. The germline CDR1 and CDR2 sequences are LGHDT and YNNKEL (reference sequence). The length of the CDR3 is 15 residues. The CDR3 coding sequence is TGTGCCAGCAGCCAAGCAGGGGACTCTGGAAACACCATATATTTT. Amino acids: CASSQAGDSGNTIYF.

The rearrangement uses TRBV6-1 and TRBJ1-2; maybe TRBD1 (5 bases). Germline V gene sequence: CDR1 MNHNS, CDR2 SASEGT. Trimming cost V 1 base and J 3 bases, with 15 bases left between them. This CDR3 contains 16 residues. CDR3 coding DNA: TGTGCCAGCAGTGAAGGGGGTTGGGGGAGGGACTATGGCTACACCTTC. Amino acids: CASSEGGWGRDYGYTF.

The chain links TRBV24-1 to TRBJ1-2; 9 bases are shared with TRBD1. The CDR3 is 14 amino acids. The germline V gene encodes CDR1 KGHDR and CDR2 SFDVKD. With 4 bases clipped from V and 6 bases from J, the junction kept 5 bases outside the gene matches. In nucleotides, the CDR3 is TGTGCCACCAGTGACCAGGGACAGGGTCATGGCTACACCTTC. It translates to CATSDQGQGHGYTF.

The chain links TRBV9 to TRBJ2-7, with 8 bases aligning to TRBD1. The CDR3 contains 14 residues. Losses at the gene ends were 3 bases for V and 3 bases for J; bases not matched to a gene: 5. Germline loops: CDR1 SGDLS, CDR2 YYNGEE. CDR3: CASSGGDRIYEQYF. CDR3 bases: TGTGCCAGCAGCGGAGGGGACAGGATCTACGAGCAGTACTTC.

The chain is built from TRBV5-1 and TRBJ2-3; the match to TRBD2 covers 10 bases. Trimming cost V 0 bases and J 1 base; bases outside gene matches: 5. The CDR3 extends over 17 amino acids. Germline lookup yields CDR1 SGHRS and CDR2 YFSETQ. CDR3: CASSLVGLAGGTDTQYF. CDR3 coding DNA: TGCGCCAGCAGCTTGGTTGGGCTAGCGGGAGGCACAGATACGCAGTATTTT.

The V call is TRBV15, the J call TRBJ1-5; tentative D call: TRBD1 (6 bases). Per the germline V gene, CDR1 is LNHNV and CDR2 is YYDKDF (reference sequence). Between the trimmed V and J ends, which lost 1 base and 1 base, there was a span of 8 bases. This CDR3 has 15 amino acids. Here the CDR3 DNA reads TGTGCCACCAGCAGAGCGGGACAAAGCAATCAGCCCCAGCATTTT. Protein product: CATSRAGQSNQPQHF.

The chain is built from TRBV7-6 and TRBJ2-7; a possible D gene is TRBD2 (5 bases). CDR1 and CDR2 from the germline V gene are SGHVS and FNYEAQ. This CDR3 is 12 amino acids long. V was clipped by 6 bases and J by 5 bases, with 11 bases between them. CDR3 DNA sequence: TGTGCCAGCAGTCTCACGGAGGACGAGCAGTACTTC. Translated: CASSLTEDEQYF.

The CDR3: CASSPVGTGATYGYTF. In nucleotides, the CDR3 is TGTGCCAGCAGCCCCGTTGGGACAGGGGCCACCTATGGCTACACCTTC. V gene TRBV3-1 (or the pseudogene TRBV3-2) combines with J gene TRBJ1-2; 10 nucleotides match TRBD1. The CDR3 is made up of 16 amino acids. The V gene's germline CDR1 is LGHDT and CDR2 YNNKEL (reference sequence). J gave up 4 bases and V 4 bases, and 9 bases lay outside the gene matches.

This rearrangement joins TRBV29-1 to TRBJ1-1, with 7 bases lining up with TRBD1. CDR3 size: 11 residues. After removal of 7 bases from V and 6 bases from J, the junction contained 5 bases not matched to a gene. Germline CDR1 is SQVTM and CDR2 is ANQGSEA. The CDR3 DNA is TGCAGCGGTTCCGGGACAGCTGAAGCTTTCTTT. Translation gives CSGSGTAEAFF.

CDR3: CASSFLAPGVNQPQHF. The CDR3 DNA sequence: TGTGCCAGCAGCTTCCTGGCCCCCGGAGTCAATCAGCCCCAGCATTTT. The gene calls are TRBV5-4 and TRBJ1-5; D gene unclear. Germline lookup yields CDR1 SGHNT and CDR2 YYREEE (reference sequence). The CDR3 length is 16 residues. Trimming pared 2 bases from V and 3 bases from J, leaving 15 bases between.

The chain is built from TRBV5-1 and TRBJ2-6; 7 bases line up with TRBD1. The CDR3 spans 19 residues. Germline loops: CDR1 SGHRS, CDR2 YFSETQ. V gave up 4 bases and J gave up 0 bases; unmatched junction bases: 13. The CDR3 DNA reads as TGCGCCAGCAGCCGAAATTACAGGGGAAGAGGCTCTGGGGCCAACGTCCTGACTTTC. Translating it yields CASSRNYRGRGSGANVLTF.

This clone showed up just a few times. The V gene is TRBV5-1, the J gene TRBJ2-5, with 7 nucleotides matching TRBD2. CDR3 size: 14 residues. The V gene's germline CDR1 is SGHRS and CDR2 YFSETQ. The V gene end was trimmed by 4 bases and the J gene end by 4 bases; junction bases not matched to a gene: 7. The CDR3 spells CASSRDGGLETQYF. The CDR3 DNA follows: TGCGCCAGCAGCCGGGACGGGGGGTTAGAGACCCAGTACTTC. Full variable domain (remainder filled in from reference TRBV5-1 and TRBJ2-5): KAGVTQTPRYLIKTRGQQVTLSCSPISGHRSVSWYQQTPGQGLQFLFEYFSETQRNKGNFPGRFSGRQFSNSRSEMNVSTLELGDSALYLCASSRDGGLETQYFGPGTRLLVL.

This clone was counted a single time. The chain uses TRBV6-5 and TRBJ2-7; TRBD1 aligns across 7 bases. Germline assignment: CDR1 MNHEY and CDR2 SVGAGI. The CDR3 contains 14 residues. The trim removed 5 bases at V and 0 bases at J, leaving 4 bases unmatched. The CDR3: CASSRDSSSYEQYF. The CDR3 DNA sequence: TGTGCCAGCAGTCGGGACAGTAGCTCCTACGAGCAGTACTTC.

The rearrangement joins TRBV19 to TRBJ2-7; 7 bases match TRBD1. Germline V gives CDR1 LNHDA, CDR2 SQIVND (reference sequence). The CDR3 is 14 amino acids. The J segment lost 6 bases and the V segment lost 5 bases, leaving 10 bases of the junction unmatched. The CDR3 region is CASSLGQRIGEQYF. Here the CDR3 DNA reads TGTGCCAGTAGTCTGGGACAGAGAATAGGCGAGCAGTACTTC.

The chain links TRBV2 to TRBJ1-2; 8 bases match TRBD1. The junction had 0 bases not matched to a gene; V was cut back by 9 bases and J by 3 bases. The CDR3 runs 11 residues. Germline V gives CDR1 SNHLY, CDR2 FYNNEI. CDR3 sequence reads: CARTGDYGYTF. The CDR3 DNA reads as TGTGCCAGGACAGGGGACTATGGCTACACCTTC.

The rearrangement uses TRBV6-5 and TRBJ1-3; a possible D gene is TRBD1 (5 bases). Trimming stripped 2 bases from V and 0 bases from J, with 8 bases between. This CDR3 has 15 amino acids. Germline V gene lookup returns CDR1 MNHEY and CDR2 SVGAGI. CDR3 loop: CASSYTGHSGNTIYF. The CDR3 bases are TGTGCCAGCAGTTACACTGGACACTCTGGAAACACCATATATTTT.

This clone has a handful of counts. Here the CDR3 DNA reads TGTGCCAGCAGTTTCCAGTTCAGCACAGATACGCAGTATTTT. Amino acids: CASSFQFSTDTQYF. The chain combines TRBV27 with TRBJ2-3; D remains unclear. This CDR3 region has 14 residues. Germline values: CDR1 MNHEY, CDR2 SMNVEV (reference sequence). Trimming cost V 3 bases and J 0 bases, with 7 bases left between them.

The chain links TRBV3-1 (or the pseudogene TRBV3-2) to TRBJ1-2; D not resolved. The ends were cut back, 1 base at V and 5 bases at J, with 11 bases in the middle. CDR1 is LGHDT and CDR2 is YNNKEL in the germline V gene (reference sequence). There are 14 residues in the CDR3. This CDR3 reads CASSQVGSGYGYTF. The CDR3 DNA is TGTGCCAGCAGCCAAGTCGGGTCCGGATATGGCTACACCTTC.